These 18 T cell receptor beta chains were sequenced from one sample in a study of CD8+ T cells in alopecia areata. Described treatment: oral pan-JAK inhibitor, 5-10 mg twice daily. Following RNA extraction, reverse transcription yielded cDNA that acted as the sequencing template. The method was immunoSEQ multiplex PCR; TCRdb's version includes in-frame clones alone and lacks a portion of them. The data contain about 120,000 clones, about three fifths of them singletons. The sample here was CD8+ T cells sorted from blood, taken at week 24, from a patient treated with tofacitinib. These receptors were collected from a human donor with alopecia areata.

The J gene is TRBJ2-7, the V gene TRBV6-1; D possibly corresponds to TRBD1 (6 bases). V was shortened by 8 bases and J by 2 bases, with 13 bases between the two germline ends. CDR1 and CDR2 from the germline V gene are MNHNS and SASEGT. The CDR3 is 13 amino acids. The CDR3 nucleotides are TGTGCCAGCGGGGAAGGGGGTACCTACGAGCAGTACTTC. It is translated as CASGEGGTYEQYF.

The chain is built from TRBV15 and TRBJ2-5, with a weak D call TRBD1 (6 bases). The J call may be mistaken, given a closer DNA end match to TRBJ2-7. The CDR3 is made up of 13 amino acids. The germline V gene encodes CDR1 LNHNV and CDR2 YYDKDF (reference sequence). CDR3 region: CATSFGQFYEQYF. The CDR3 bases are TGTGCCACCAGCTTCGGACAGTTCTACGAGCAGTACTTC.

This clone was found a few times. V usage is TRBV30 and J usage is TRBJ2-2; D remains ambiguous. This CDR3 spans 13 amino acids. CDR1 GTSNPN and CDR2 SVGIG come from the germline V gene (reference sequence). V was pared by 2 bases and J by 3 bases, with 7 bases between. The CDR3 spells CAWSKGYTGELFF. CDR3 DNA: TGTGCCTGGAGTAAGGGATACACCGGGGAGCTGTTTTTT.

This clone turned up a few times. The chain combines TRBV25-1 with TRBJ2-5, with D tentatively TRBD1 (5 bases). The CDR3 length is 13 residues. The V end lost 6 bases, the J end lost 3 bases, and 11 bases lay between the germline ends. CDR1 and CDR2 from the germline V gene are MGHDK and SYGVNS. CDR3 region: CASRDGREETQYF. The CDR3 nucleotides read TGTGCCAGCAGGGATGGCAGGGAAGAGACCCAGTACTTC.

J is TRBJ2-7 and V is TRBV11-2; a weak D match, TRBD2 (6 bases). Germline values: CDR1 SGHAT, CDR2 FQNNGV. V lost 1 base, J lost 2 bases, and 15 bases lay in between. This CDR3 has 16 residues. In DNA, the CDR3 is TGTGCCAGCAGCTTAGGGACCGGGACTGGGGCCTACGAGCAGTACTTC. Amino acids: CASSLGTGTGAYEQYF.

In this sample, this clone turned up a few times. V usage is TRBV7-9 and J usage is TRBJ2-5; the D gene is possibly TRBD2 (5 bases). Trimming shortened V by 5 bases and J by 5 bases, and 12 bases separated the two germline ends. The CDR3 is made up of 13 amino acids. CDR1 is SEHNR, CDR2 FQNEAQ, per germline (reference sequence). CDR3 amino acids: CASSPGIIETQYF. DNA of the CDR3: TGTGCCAGCAGCCCCGGGATAATCGAGACCCAGTACTTC. The full variable domain, with the rest looked up from reference TRBV7-9 and TRBJ2-5, is DTGVSQNPRHKITKRGQNVTFRCDPISEHNRLYWYRQTLGQGPEFLTYFQNEAQLEKSRLLSDRFSAERPKGSFSTLEIQRTEQGDSAMYLCASSPGIIETQYFGPGTRLLVL.

This clone was seen a handful of times. The V gene is TRBV18, the J gene TRBJ2-7; the D gene is possibly TRBD1 (6 bases). The CDR3 is made up of 15 amino acids. Trimming cost V 0 bases and J 2 bases, with 11 bases left between them. The germline V gene encodes CDR1 KGHSH and CDR2 LQKENI. The CDR3 DNA sequence: TGTGCCAGCTCACCACCTAATCAGGGGACCTACGAGCAGTACTTC. Its protein is CASSPPNQGTYEQYF. The full variable domain, completed using reference TRBV18 and TRBJ2-7, is NAGVMQNPRHLVRRRGQEARLRCSPMKGHSHVYWYRQLPEEGLKFMVYLQKENIIDESGMPKERFSAEFPKEGPSILRIQQVVRGDSAAYFCASSPPNQGTYEQYFGPGTRLTVT.

The CDR3 region has the DNA TGCGCCAGCAGCCCCCGCGGACGGAATGAAAAACTGTTTTTT. Protein product: CASSPRGRNEKLFF. The rearrangement uses TRBV4-1 and TRBJ1-4; D not certain. This CDR3 contains 14 residues. Trimming pared 4 bases from V and 5 bases from J, leaving 11 bases between. Germline V gene data show CDR1 as MGHRA and CDR2 as YSYEKL.

In DNA form, the CDR3 reads TGTGCCAGCACTCTAAGGGAGACTAATGAAAAACTGTTTTTT. Amino acids: CASTLRETNEKLFF. The chain combines TRBV13 with TRBJ1-4; D gene unclear. The CDR3 consists of 14 residues. V was pared by 7 bases and J by 2 bases, with 11 bases between. In germline, CDR1 is PRHDT, CDR2 FYEKMQ (reference sequence).

This clone was picked up a small number of times. The chain links TRBV29-1 to TRBJ1-5; 10 nucleotides match TRBD1. The V segment lost 6 bases and the J segment 3 bases; nucleotides outside the gene matches: 11. The CDR3 loop spans 16 amino acids. Germline V gene data show CDR1 as SQVTM and CDR2 as ANQGSEA. The CDR3 here is CSVPFRGQGNNQPQHF. The CDR3 DNA is TGCAGCGTCCCATTTCGGGGACAGGGGAACAATCAGCCCCAGCATTTT.

The table lists this clone with a few counts. The J gene is TRBJ2-7, the V gene TRBV7-8; 8 bases fit TRBD1. CDR3 length: 15 residues. The germline V gene encodes CDR1 SGHVS and CDR2 FQNEAQ. After removal of 5 bases from V and 0 bases from J, the junction contained 6 bases not matched to a gene. CDR3 sequence (DNA): TGTGCCAGCAGCCCTGCGACAGGGGTCTCCTACGAGCAGTACTTC. Translating it yields CASSPATGVSYEQYF.

This clone was picked up a small number of times. This chain links TRBV13 with TRBJ2-1; TRBD2 agrees at 11 bases. The CDR3 loop spans 16 amino acids. The J segment lost 4 bases and the V segment lost 2 bases, leaving 4 bases of the junction unmatched. Looked up from germline, CDR1 is PRHDT and CDR2 is FYEKMQ (reference sequence). CDR3 nucleotides: TGTGCCAGCAGCTTACGGCTAGCGGGGGGATACAATGAGCAGTTCTTC. It yields the protein CASSLRLAGGYNEQFF.

The genes are TRBV7-9 and TRBJ2-3; D could derive from TRBD1 or TRBD2 (5 bases each). The V end was cut by 8 bases, the J end by 2 bases, with 8 bases between. The CDR3 consists of 12 residues. Germline V gene lookup returns CDR1 SEHNR and CDR2 FQNEAQ (reference sequence). DNA of the CDR3: TGTGCCAGCGGGGGTATCACAGATACGCAGTATTTT. Translated, it gives CASGGITDTQYF.

This clone was counted only a few times. The chain couples TRBV2 to TRBJ2-1; D not certain. This CDR3 comprises 13 residues. Germline CDR1 and CDR2: SNHLY and FYNNEI. Trimming removed 0 bases from V and 7 bases from J, with 7 bases in between. For the CDR3, the DNA is TGTGCCAGCAGTGAAGCAAACCCAAATGAGCAGTTCTTC. It is translated as CASSEANPNEQFF.

The rearrangement uses TRBV13 and TRBJ2-3, with D hard to call. Per the germline V gene, CDR1 is PRHDT and CDR2 is FYEKMQ (reference sequence). CDR3 length: 12 amino acids. V was shortened by 1 base and J by 5 bases, with 4 bases between the two germline ends. CDR3 DNA sequence: TGTGCCAGCAGCTTAGATATAGATACGCAGTATTTT. Its protein product is CASSLDIDTQYF. Full variable domain (rest looked up from reference TRBV13 and TRBJ2-3): AAGVIQSPRHLIKEKRETATLKCYPIPRHDTVYWYQQGPGQDPQFLISFYEKMQSDKGSIPDRFSAQQFSDYHSELNMSSLELGDSALYFCASSLDIDTQYFGPGTRLTVL.

This clone was recorded a few times. CDR3 nucleotide sequence: TGCGCCAGCAGCCAAGAACCCGAGGACCACGAGCAGTACTTC. This codes for CASSQEPEDHEQYF. This rearrangement joins TRBV4-1 to TRBJ2-7; D is ambiguous. The V gene's germline CDR1 is MGHRA and CDR2 YSYEKL. The CDR3 has 14 residues. Trimming left V 0 bases short and J 5 bases short, with 11 bases between.

V is TRBV13 and J is TRBJ1-6; no clear D gene. The CDR3 has 15 amino acids. From germline, CDR1 is PRHDT and CDR2 FYEKMQ (reference sequence). The V gene lost 0 bases and the J gene lost 0 bases, with 3 bases spanning the gap. CDR3 amino acids: CASSLGSSYNSPLHF. In DNA form, the CDR3 reads TGTGCCAGCAGCTTAGGGAGCTCCTATAATTCACCCCTCCACTTT. The whole variable domain, filled in from reference TRBV13 and TRBJ1-6, reads AAGVIQSPRHLIKEKRETATLKCYPIPRHDTVYWYQQGPGQDPQFLISFYEKMQSDKGSIPDRFSAQQFSDYHSELNMSSLELGDSALYFCASSLGSSYNSPLHFGNGTRLTVT.

The rearrangement uses TRBV25-1 and TRBJ1-1, with a tentative D call TRBD1 (5 bases). CDR1 is MGHDK and CDR2 is SYGVNS in the germline V gene. V lost 11 bases to trimming and J lost 0 bases, with 13 bases between them. The CDR3 loop spans 13 amino acids. The CDR3 is CAAGGWMNTEAFF. The CDR3 nucleotides are TGTGCCGCTGGGGGGTGGATGAACACTGAAGCTTTCTTT. The full variable domain, with the rest looked up from reference TRBV25-1 and TRBJ1-1, is EADIYQTPRYLVIGTGKKITLECSQTMGHDKMYWYQQDPGMELHLIHYSYGVNSTEKGDLSSESTVSRIRTEHFPLTLESARPSHTSQYLCAAGGWMNTEAFFGQGTRLTVV.